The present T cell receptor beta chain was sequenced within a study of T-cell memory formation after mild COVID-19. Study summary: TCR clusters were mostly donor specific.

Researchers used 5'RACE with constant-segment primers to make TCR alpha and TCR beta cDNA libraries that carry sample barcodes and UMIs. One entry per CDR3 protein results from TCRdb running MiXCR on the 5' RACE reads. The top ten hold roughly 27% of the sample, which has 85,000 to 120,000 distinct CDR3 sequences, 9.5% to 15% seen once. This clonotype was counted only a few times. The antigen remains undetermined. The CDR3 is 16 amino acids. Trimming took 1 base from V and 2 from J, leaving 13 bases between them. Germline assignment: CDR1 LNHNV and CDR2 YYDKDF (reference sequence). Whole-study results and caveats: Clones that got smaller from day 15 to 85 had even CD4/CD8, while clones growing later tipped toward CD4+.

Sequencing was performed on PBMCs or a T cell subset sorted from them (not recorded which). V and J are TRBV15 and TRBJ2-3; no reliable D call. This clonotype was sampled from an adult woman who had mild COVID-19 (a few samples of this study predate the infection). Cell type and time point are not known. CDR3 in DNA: TGTGCCACCAGCAGAGTCCCGGAAGAGCTCACAGATACGCAGTATTTT. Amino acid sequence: CATSRVPEELTDTQYF.